This T cell receptor beta chain was identified during a study of CD8 T cells in Susac syndrome. The CDR3 extends over 13 amino acids. Trimming took 3 bases from V and 5 from J, leaving 10 bases between them. The germline gives CDR1 SGHDN, CDR2 FVKESK. Reverse transcription of about 0.45 to 1 ug RNA was performed with random hexamers. Each CDR3 protein is one row after TCRdb ran MiXCR on the immunoSEQ multiplex PCR reads. The sample lists 85,000 to 90,000 distinct CDR3 sequences, over 85% occurring once. Sequencing was done on a sample of CD8+ T cells from PBMCs. This clonotype originated in a human donor in good health. The rearrangement joins TRBV14 to TRBJ2-5; no reliable D call. The CDR3 DNA sequence: TGTGCCAGCAGCCAGGCCGCGAGGGAGACCCAGTACTTC. This translates into CASSQAARETQYF.